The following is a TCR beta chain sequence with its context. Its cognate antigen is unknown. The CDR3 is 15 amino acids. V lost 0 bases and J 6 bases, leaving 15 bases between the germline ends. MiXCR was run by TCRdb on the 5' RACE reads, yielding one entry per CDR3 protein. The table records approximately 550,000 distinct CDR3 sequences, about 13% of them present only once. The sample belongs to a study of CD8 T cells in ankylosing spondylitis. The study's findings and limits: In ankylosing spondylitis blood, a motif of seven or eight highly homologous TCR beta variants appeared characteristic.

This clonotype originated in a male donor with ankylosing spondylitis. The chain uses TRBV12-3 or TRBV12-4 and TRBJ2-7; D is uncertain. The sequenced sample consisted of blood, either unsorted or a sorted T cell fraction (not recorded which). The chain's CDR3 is CASSLAPITSGEQYF. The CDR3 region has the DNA TGTGCCAGCAGTTTAGCCCCTATAACCTCTGGCGAGCAGTACTTC.